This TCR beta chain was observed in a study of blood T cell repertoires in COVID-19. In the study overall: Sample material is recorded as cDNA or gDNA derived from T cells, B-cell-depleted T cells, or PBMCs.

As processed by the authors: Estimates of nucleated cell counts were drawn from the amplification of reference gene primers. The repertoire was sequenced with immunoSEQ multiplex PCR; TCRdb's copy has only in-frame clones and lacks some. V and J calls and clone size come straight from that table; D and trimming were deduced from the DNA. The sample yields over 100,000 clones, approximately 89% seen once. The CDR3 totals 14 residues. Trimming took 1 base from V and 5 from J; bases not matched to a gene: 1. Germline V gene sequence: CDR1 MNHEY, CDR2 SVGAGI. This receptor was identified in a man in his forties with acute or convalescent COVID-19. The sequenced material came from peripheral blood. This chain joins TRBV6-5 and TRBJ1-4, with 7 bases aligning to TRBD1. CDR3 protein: CASSYLQGNEKLFF. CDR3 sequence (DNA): TGTGCCAGCAGTTACTTACAGGGGAATGAAAAACTGTTTTTT.